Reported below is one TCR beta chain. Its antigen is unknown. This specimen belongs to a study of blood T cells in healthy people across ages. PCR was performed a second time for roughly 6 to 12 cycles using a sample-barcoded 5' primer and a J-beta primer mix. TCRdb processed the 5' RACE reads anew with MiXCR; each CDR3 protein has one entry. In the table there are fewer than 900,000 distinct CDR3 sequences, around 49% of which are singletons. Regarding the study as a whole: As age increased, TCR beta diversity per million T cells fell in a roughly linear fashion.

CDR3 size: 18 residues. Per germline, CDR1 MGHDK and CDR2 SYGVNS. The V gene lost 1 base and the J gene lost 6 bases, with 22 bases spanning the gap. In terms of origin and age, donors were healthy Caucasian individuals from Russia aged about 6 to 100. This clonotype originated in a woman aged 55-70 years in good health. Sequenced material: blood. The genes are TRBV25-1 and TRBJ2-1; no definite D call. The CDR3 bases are TGTGCCAGCAGTGAATTGTCACGTTGGGCCCACGAGCGCAATGAGCAGTTCTTC. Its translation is CASSELSRWAHERNEQFF. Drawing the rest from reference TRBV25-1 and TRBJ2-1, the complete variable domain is EADIYQTPRYLVIGTGKKITLECSQTMGHDKMYWYQQDPGMELHLIHYSYGVNSTEKGDLSSESTVSRIRTEHFPLTLESARPSHTSQYLCASSELSRWAHERNEQFFGPGTRLTVL.